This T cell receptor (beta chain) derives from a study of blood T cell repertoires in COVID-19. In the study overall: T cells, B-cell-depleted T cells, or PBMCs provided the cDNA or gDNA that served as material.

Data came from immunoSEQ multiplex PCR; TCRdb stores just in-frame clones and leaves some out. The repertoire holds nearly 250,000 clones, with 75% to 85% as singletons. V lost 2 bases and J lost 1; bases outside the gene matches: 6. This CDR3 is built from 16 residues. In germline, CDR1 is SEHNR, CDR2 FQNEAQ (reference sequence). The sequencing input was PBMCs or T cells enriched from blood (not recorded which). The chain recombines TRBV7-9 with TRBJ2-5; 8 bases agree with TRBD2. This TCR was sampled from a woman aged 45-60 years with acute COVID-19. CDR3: CASSLYGGATQETQYF. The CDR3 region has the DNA TGTGCCAGCAGCTTATACGGGGGGGCAACCCAAGAGACCCAGTACTTC.